This T cell receptor beta chain appears in the sequencing data of a study of cytomegalovirus exposure and HLA in healthy donors. Study observations and caveats: CMV antigen specificity was confirmed in vitro for a few CMV-associated chains.

With respect to this clone: No antigen is known for it.

Profiled with immunoSEQ multiplex PCR; TCRdb holds only in-frame clones, not every one. The table lists roughly 76,000 clones, around 94% of them singletons, with 1.5% to 1.8% in the top ten. Germline V gene data show CDR1 as SEHNR and CDR2 as FQNEAQ (reference sequence). With V trimmed by 5 bases and J by 7 bases, 4 bases remained unmatched. The CDR3 runs 13 residues. The rearrangement joins TRBV7-9 to TRBJ2-1; TRBD1 matches at 8 bases. This receptor was taken from a man aged 18 to 30 in good health and CMV-seropositive. Sequenced input: PBMCs. CDR3 amino acids: CASSGTGGNEQFF. The CDR3 coding sequence is TGTGCCAGCAGCGGGACAGGCGGTAATGAGCAGTTCTTC.